The 27 T cell receptor beta chains reported below all come from one sample, sequenced in a study of tumor-infiltrating lymphocytes in primary liver carcinoma. For blood RNA, unsorted whole blood served as the source, and germline DNA was extracted too. TCR beta cDNA came from about 500 ng total RNA, primed with a constant-region primer. Three nested multiplex PCR rounds, a slightly modified ARM-PCR method, built the TCR beta libraries. Use of TRBV1-TRBV30 forward primers with a C-beta reverse primer characterized the first two PCR rounds, which lasted roughly 9 cycles each. Each CDR3 protein gets one entry after TCRdb re-called the multiplex PCR reads with MiXCR. The sample shows 310,000 or so distinct CDR3 sequences, 50% to 60% of them seen only once. Input material: peripheral blood. These receptors came from a woman aged 30 to 39 with primary liver carcinoma and hepatitis B virus infection.

The table lists this clonotype with many counts. J is TRBJ2-7 and V is TRBV6-6; 8 bases align to TRBD2. Germline V lookup: CDR1 MNHNY, CDR2 SVGAGI (reference sequence). V was clipped by 8 bases and J by 1 base; unmatched bases: 7. CDR3 length: 14 amino acids. The CDR3 DNA reads TGTGCCAGCGGATCTAGCGGGTCGTCCTACGAGCAGTACTTC. Its protein product is CASGSSGSSYEQYF.

This chain connects TRBV12-3 or TRBV12-4 to TRBJ1-1; D unclear. V gave up 6 bases and J gave up 10 bases, with 15 bases separating them. The CDR3 length is 12 residues. The CDR3 spells CASSPPYLGAFF. CDR3 DNA sequence: TGTGCCAGCAGCCCACCCTATTTGGGAGCTTTCTTT.

The V gene is TRBV14, the J gene TRBJ2-1, with a tentative D call TRBD2 (5 bases). Germline V gene lookup returns CDR1 SGHDN and CDR2 FVKESK. The length of the CDR3 is 12 residues. The V and J ends lost 4 bases and 15 bases respectively, with 16 bases between them. The CDR3 DNA sequence: TGTGCCAGCAGCCCAACTAGTACTCTATGGTTCTTC. Its protein product is CASSPTSTLWFF.

The V gene is TRBV7-3, the J gene TRBJ2-1; D possibly uses TRBD1 or TRBD2 (5 bases each). This CDR3 spans 15 amino acids. Trimming left V 2 bases short and J 4 bases short, with 12 bases between. Germline CDR1 reads SGHTA; CDR2 reads FQGTGA. CDR3 in amino acids: CASSLYRDHYNEQFF. The CDR3, as DNA: TGTGCCAGCAGCTTATACCGGGACCATTACAATGAGCAGTTCTTC.

The chain joins TRBV12-3 or TRBV12-4 to TRBJ2-2; TRBD2 matches at 12 bases. CDR3 size: 15 residues. Trimming took 6 bases from V and 6 from J; bases not matched to a gene: 5. The CDR3 loop is CASSPTSGSPGELFF. DNA of the CDR3: TGTGCCAGCAGCCCGACTAGCGGGAGCCCCGGGGAGCTGTTTTTT.

About this clonotype itself: One end of the junction does not line up with germline, which may come from a read error. The chain uses TRBV6-5 and TRBJ2-1, with 8 bases aligning to TRBD2. The germline gives CDR1 MNHEY, CDR2 SVGAGI. This CDR3 is built from 14 residues. CDR3 sequence: CASSEAGVYNEQLF. As DNA, the CDR3 is TGTGCCAGCAGCGAAGCGGGAGTATACAATGAGCAGCTCTTC.

For this clonotype: This may arise from a read error, as a much more abundant clone is one base away. V and J are TRBV6-6 and TRBJ1-4; 9 nucleotides agree with TRBD1. Germline V gene lookup returns CDR1 MNHNY and CDR2 SVGAGI (reference sequence). The CDR3 is made up of 14 amino acids. CDR3 coding DNA: TGTGCCAGCAGTTCGGGACAGGGTAATGAAAAACAGTTTTTT. Translated, it gives CASSSGQGNEKQFF.

The genes are TRBV14 and TRBJ1-1, with a tentative D call TRBD1 (5 bases). Trimming left V 4 bases short and J 6 bases short, with 18 bases between. Germline V lookup: CDR1 SGHDN, CDR2 FVKESK. The CDR3 is made up of 15 amino acids. CDR3 DNA sequence: TGTGCCAGCAGCCCCACAGACGGGGGTATCGCTGAAGCTTTCTTT. Translated, it gives CASSPTDGGIAEAFF.

On this clonotype itself: An end of the junction does not agree with germline; a read error may underlie this. The J gene is TRBJ2-1, the V gene TRBV11-2; TRBD1 matches 8 bases. This CDR3 spans 11 amino acids. CDR1 and CDR2 from the germline V gene are SGHAT and FQNNGV. CDR3 sequence (DNA): TGCACCAGCAACTCAGGACAGGGTCTTTTCTTC. Residues: CTSNSGQGLFF.

V and J are TRBV5-1 and TRBJ2-2; perhaps TRBD2 as D (6 bases). Germline V gives CDR1 SGHRS, CDR2 YFSETQ. Trimming cost V 4 bases and J 4 bases, with 11 bases left between them. The CDR3 is made up of 14 amino acids. CDR3 DNA: TGCGCCAGCAGCCCCCGGGAGAGCACCGGGGAGCTGTTTTTT. Translating gives CASSPRESTGELFF.

The chain joins TRBV6-1 to TRBJ2-2; D is possibly TRBD2 (5 bases). This CDR3 has 16 residues. The V gene lost 7 bases and the J gene lost 5 bases, with 20 bases spanning the gap. Germline V gene lookup returns CDR1 MNHNS and CDR2 SASEGT. DNA for the CDR3: TGTGCCAGCAAACAATTGTTAGGGAGTTCAACCGGGGAGCTGTTTTTT. As protein: CASKQLLGSSTGELFF.

This clonotype has ten or more counts. For the CDR3, the DNA is TGTGCCAGCAGCTTAACCCTTCCGGGCGGGAGCGTAGAGACCCAGTACTTC. Residues: CASSLTLPGGSVETQYF. J is TRBJ2-5 and V is TRBV11-2; TRBD2 aligns across 7 bases. Trimming at V came to 2 bases and at J to 4 bases, leaving 13 bases not matched to a gene. This CDR3 has 17 residues. Germline assignment: CDR1 SGHAT and CDR2 FQNNGV.

The J gene is TRBJ2-2, the V gene TRBV28; D unclear. Germline lookup yields CDR1 MDHEN and CDR2 SYDVKM. The CDR3 consists of 12 residues. V was pared by 6 bases and J by 8 bases, with 10 bases between. The CDR3 DNA sequence: TGTGCCAGCAGAGGTAACCCGGGGGAGCTGTTTTTT. This encodes CASRGNPGELFF.

This clonotype was recorded at least ten times. The V gene is TRBV6-5, the J gene TRBJ2-7, with D maybe TRBD2 (5 bases). The CDR3 is 16 residues long. Germline V lookup: CDR1 MNHEY, CDR2 SVGAGI. V was cut by 2 bases and J by 4 bases, with 18 bases left in between. The CDR3 DNA reads TGTGCCAGCAGTTACGGACTGGACGGATCTAATTACGAGCAGTACTTC. This gives the protein CASSYGLDGSNYEQYF.

The table lists this clonotype with a count of one. The chain couples TRBV28 to TRBJ2-7, with 11 bases identical to TRBD2. This CDR3 region has 15 residues. Trimming removed 6 bases from V and 2 bases from J; junction bases left unmatched: 6. Germline-derived CDR1 and CDR2 are MDHEN and SYDVKM. The CDR3 nucleotides read TGTGCCAGCAGGGCGACTAGCGGGGCCCCCTACGAGCAGTACTTC. Protein: CASRATSGAPYEQYF.

This clonotype was recorded only once. The conserved phenylalanine or tryptophan is not found at the CDR3 terminus, so this likely reflects a read error. The rearrangement uses TRBV11-2 and TRBJ1-2, with unresolved D. CDR1 SGHAT and CDR2 FQNNGV come from the germline V gene. The CDR3 is made up of 11 amino acids. The CDR3 reads CARSFRGGYTL. The CDR3 DNA follows: TGTGCCAGGAGCTTCCGGGGTGGCTACACCTTA.

Concerning this clonotype: An end of the junction differs from the germline gene, which may be a read error. The chain couples TRBV29-1 to TRBJ1-3; D unresolved. The CDR3 has 13 amino acids. Germline V gene lookup returns CDR1 SQVTM and CDR2 ANQGSEA. CDR3 protein: CSVGAFSGNSIYF. CDR3 DNA: TGTAGCGTTGGTGCTTTCTCTGGAAACAGCATATATTTT.

The chain is built from TRBV13 and TRBJ1-4; maybe TRBD1 (5 bases). The CDR3 sequence is 14 residues long. V lost 3 bases to trimming and J lost 5 bases, with 10 bases between them. CDR1 PRHDT and CDR2 FYEKMQ come from the germline V gene (reference sequence). CDR3 bases: TGTGCCAGCAGCTTTCGACAGACCAATGAAAAACTGTTTTTT. This gives the protein CASSFRQTNEKLFF.

This clonotype has ten or more counts. This chain joins TRBV4-2 and TRBJ2-7, with D perhaps assigned TRBD1 or TRBD2 (5 bases each). V was shortened by 3 bases and J by 3 bases, with 12 bases between the two germline ends. Germline V CDR1 and CDR2: LGHNA, YNFKEQ. The CDR3 contains 14 residues. CDR3 bases: TGTGCCAGCAGCCAGAGTCGAGGGGACTACGAGCAGTACTTC. Its translation is CASSQSRGDYEQYF.

Notes on this clonotype: The junction departs from germline at one end; a sequencing error may be responsible. The J gene is TRBJ1-6, the V gene TRBV11-3; the D is unclear. Germline V gives CDR1 SGHNT, CDR2 YENEEA. The CDR3 sequence is 14 residues long. The CDR3 reads CTSSPPGLSSPLHF. CDR3 DNA sequence: TGTACCAGCAGCCCGCCAGGACTTAGTTCACCCCTCCACTTT.

V usage is TRBV11-2 and J usage is TRBJ2-7; D call uncertain. This CDR3 has 14 residues. The V gene lost 7 bases and the J gene lost 2 bases, with 15 bases spanning the gap. Germline lookup yields CDR1 SGHAT and CDR2 FQNNGV. The CDR3 here is CASNPNLDTYEQYF. The CDR3 DNA is TGTGCCAGCAACCCTAACCTGGATACCTACGAGCAGTACTTC.

As concerns this clonotype: The junction and the germline gene differ at one end; a read error may be behind it. The rearrangement links TRBV29-1 to TRBJ2-1; the D gene is possibly TRBD2 (5 bases). CDR3 length: 18 residues. In germline, CDR1 is SQVTM, CDR2 ANQGSEA. DNA of the CDR3: TGCAGCCCGAGCTTACTAGACACGGTTGTTAGCTCCTACAATGAGCACTTCTTC. It specifies CSPSLLDTVVSSYNEHFF.

As concerns this clonotype: Since a much larger clone is just one base distant, this may be a read error. The V call is TRBV29-1, the J call TRBJ2-4; D possibly corresponds to TRBD2 (5 bases). Germline values: CDR1 SQVTM, CDR2 ANQGSEA. The CDR3 loop spans 13 amino acids. CDR3 bases: TGCATCGCGGAGGTCGGGGTCAAAAACATTCAGTACTTC. Translated: CIAEVGVKNIQYF. The complete variable domain, with remaining parts taken from reference TRBV29-1 and TRBJ2-4, reads SAVISQKPSRDICQRGTSLTIQCQVDSQVTMMFWYRQQPGQSLTLIATANQGSEATYESGFVIDKFPISRPNLTFSTLTVSNMSPEDSSIYLCIAEVGVKNIQYFGAGTRLSVL.

The V and J genes are TRBV20-1 and TRBJ2-7; D gene ambiguous. Germline V gene lookup returns CDR1 DFQATT and CDR2 SNEGSKA (reference sequence). The CDR3 loop spans 13 amino acids. V was pared by 2 bases and J by 3 bases, with 11 bases between. For the CDR3, the DNA is TGCAGTGCTAGACCCCCGACTGGCTACGAGCAGTACTTC. It specifies CSARPPTGYEQYF.

V usage is TRBV24-1 and J usage is TRBJ2-7; a weak D match, TRBD1 (6 bases). This CDR3 spans 15 amino acids. Germline-derived CDR1 and CDR2 are KGHDR and SFDVKD. Trimming stripped 4 bases from V and 1 base from J, with 13 bases between. The CDR3 is CATSDSGQVSYEQYF. Here the CDR3 DNA reads TGTGCCACCAGTGACTCGGGACAAGTGTCCTACGAGCAGTACTTC.

Note on this clonotype: The junction shows a germline mismatch at one end, possibly a read error. V gene TRBV28 combines with J gene TRBJ1-6; D is unclear. Germline values: CDR1 MDHEN, CDR2 SYDVKM. The CDR3 extends over 14 amino acids. CDR3 sequence reads: CVSSGLSGASPLHF. In DNA, the CDR3 is TGTGTCAGCAGTGGACTATCCGGAGCTTCACCCCTCCACTTT.

With respect to this clonotype: The germline gene is not matched at one end of the junction; a read error may be the cause. J is TRBJ1-6 and V is TRBV5-5; D not certain. This CDR3 has 16 residues. Germline loops: CDR1 SGHKS, CDR2 YYEKEE (reference sequence). The CDR3 DNA follows: TGTGCCAGCAGCTTGACGGCCTCTTCCTATAATTCACCCTTCCACTTT. Encoded protein: CASSLTASSYNSPFHF.